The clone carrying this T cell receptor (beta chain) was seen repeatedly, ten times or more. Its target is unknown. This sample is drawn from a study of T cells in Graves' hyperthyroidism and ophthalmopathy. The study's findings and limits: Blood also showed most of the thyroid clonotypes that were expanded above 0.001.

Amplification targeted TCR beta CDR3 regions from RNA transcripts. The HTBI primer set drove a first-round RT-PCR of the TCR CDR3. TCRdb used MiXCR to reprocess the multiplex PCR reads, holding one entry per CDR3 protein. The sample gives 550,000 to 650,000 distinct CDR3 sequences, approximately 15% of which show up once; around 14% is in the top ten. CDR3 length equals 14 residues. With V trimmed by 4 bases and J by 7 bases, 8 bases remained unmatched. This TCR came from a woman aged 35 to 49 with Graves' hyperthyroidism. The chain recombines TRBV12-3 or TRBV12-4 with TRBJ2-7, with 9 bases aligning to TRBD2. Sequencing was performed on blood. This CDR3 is CASSSGTSRWEQYF. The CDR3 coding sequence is TGTGCCAGCAGTTCCGGGACTAGCCGGTGGGAGCAGTACTTC.